The 21 T cell receptor beta chains listed next were all sequenced from one sample in a study of human T cells and chemical hapten exposure. Sample time point: pre-sensitization, week 0. The sample's treatment: therapeutic diphenylcyclopropenone sensitization with weekly scalp DPC. TCRdb itself ran the RACE reads through MiXCR, one entry per CDR3 protein. The sample carries a few hundred thousand distinct CDR3 sequences, 5.5% recorded once. The specimen was whole blood, collected in connection with sensitization to the hapten diphenylcyclopropenone (DPC). All receptors derive from a woman between 18 and 30 years old with alopecia areata. Some clones in this sample may be carry-over from other donors' samples.

The J gene is TRBJ2-3, the V gene TRBV20-1; 10 bases agree with TRBD2. The germline gives CDR1 DFQATT, CDR2 SNEGSKA (reference sequence). This CDR3 has 15 residues. Trimming took 7 bases from V and 4 from J; bases not matched to a gene: 11. CDR3 protein: CSDSQTSGDPDTQYF. CDR3 in DNA: TGCAGTGATTCCCAAACTAGCGGGGATCCAGATACGCAGTATTTT.

This clonotype has a count of ten or more. The rearrangement uses TRBV28 and TRBJ2-1; 8 bases line up with TRBD1. From germline, CDR1 is MDHEN and CDR2 SYDVKM. With 5 bases clipped from V and 6 bases from J, the junction kept 6 bases outside the gene matches. CDR3 size: 14 residues. The CDR3 spells CASSLRQGFNEQFF. CDR3 DNA: TGTGCCAGCAGTCTAAGACAGGGGTTCAATGAGCAGTTCTTC.

The rearrangement joins TRBV6-1 to TRBJ1-1; perhaps TRBD1 as D (5 bases). This CDR3 contains 13 residues. Per germline, CDR1 MNHNS and CDR2 SASEGT. V was trimmed by 5 bases and J by 6 bases, leaving 13 bases between them. The CDR3: CASSHTSGAEAFF. The DNA of the CDR3 is TGTGCCAGCAGTCACACGTCGGGGGCTGAAGCTTTCTTT.

This clonotype was detected many times. The chain has TRBV4-2 and TRBJ2-4; 9 positions agree with TRBD1. V shed 0 bases, J shed 0 bases, and the junction held 15 bases outside the gene matches. This CDR3 comprises 21 residues. Germline assignment: CDR1 LGHNA and CDR2 YNFKEQ. The CDR3 coding sequence is TGTGCCAGCAGCCAAGATGGCTCCGGACAGGGGATCCGACTAGCCAAAAACATTCAGTACTTC. Translated: CASSQDGSGQGIRLAKNIQYF.

The chain couples TRBV7-9 to TRBJ2-7, with 11 bases identical to TRBD2. With V trimmed by 5 bases and J by 6 bases, 12 bases remained unmatched. The V gene's germline CDR1 is SEHNR and CDR2 FQNEAQ (reference sequence). This CDR3 contains 16 residues. CDR3 DNA sequence: TGTGCCAGCAGCGGCCTAGCGGGGGGCTTTCTTAGCGAGCAGTACTTC. As protein: CASSGLAGGFLSEQYF.

The chain is built from TRBV27 and TRBJ2-7; either TRBD1 or TRBD2 may fit D (5 bases each). The CDR3 is 13 amino acids. Trimming stripped 1 base from V and 7 bases from J, with 11 bases between. Germline assignment: CDR1 MNHEY and CDR2 SMNVEV (reference sequence). The CDR3 here is CASSLWGRREQYF. In nucleotides, the CDR3 is TGTGCCAGCAGTTTATGGGGCAGGAGGGAGCAGTACTTC.

This clonotype was found many times. J is TRBJ2-7 and V is TRBV29-1; weak D call: TRBD1 (6 bases). The V end lost 2 bases, the J end lost 9 bases, and 11 bases lay between the germline ends. The V gene's germline CDR1 is SQVTM and CDR2 ANQGSEA. The CDR3 contains 11 residues. The CDR3 is CSVETGKGQYF. The CDR3 nucleotides read TGCAGCGTTGAAACAGGGAAGGGGCAGTACTTC.

The V gene is TRBV7-9, the J gene TRBJ2-1; D might be TRBD2 (5 bases). V lost 4 bases and J 0 bases, leaving 16 bases between the germline ends. Germline V lookup: CDR1 SEHNR, CDR2 FQNEAQ (reference sequence). The CDR3 contains 17 residues. The CDR3 DNA follows: TGTGCCAGCAGCTCCCCACTAGGACCGAGCTCCTACAATGAGCAGTTCTTC. Translating it yields CASSSPLGPSSYNEQFF.

This clonotype has at least ten counts. The chain joins TRBV6-6 to TRBJ1-1; 9 bases are a match to TRBD1. This CDR3 region has 16 residues. In germline, CDR1 is MNHNY, CDR2 SVGAGI (reference sequence). J gave up 4 bases and V 4 bases, and 10 bases lay outside the gene matches. The CDR3 loop reads CASSSGTGRLSTEAFF. In DNA, the CDR3 is TGTGCCAGCAGTTCCGGGACAGGGAGGTTGAGCACTGAAGCTTTCTTT.

This clonotype was counted many times. The V gene is TRBV4-3, the J gene TRBJ1-5; D gene ambiguous. V was shortened by 0 bases and J by 3 bases, with 12 bases between the two germline ends. The length of the CDR3 is 16 residues. Germline V gene sequence: CDR1 LGHNA, CDR2 YSLEER. The CDR3 spells CASSQDILTFNQPQHF. CDR3 bases: TGCGCCAGCAGCCAAGATATATTGACCTTCAATCAGCCCCAGCATTTT.

This chain links TRBV9 with TRBJ2-7, with 10 bases that match TRBD2. In germline, CDR1 is SGDLS, CDR2 YYNGEE. V lost 0 bases, J lost 2 bases, and 2 bases stayed unmatched. The CDR3 covers 15 residues. The DNA for the CDR3 is TGTGCCAGCAGCGTAGCACTAGCGGGGCCCTACGAGCAGTACTTC. This encodes CASSVALAGPYEQYF.

This clonotype came up a few times. The V call is TRBV16, the J call TRBJ2-7, with D possibly being TRBD1 (5 bases). Trimming removed 0 bases at V and 4 bases at J, with 10 bases between. Germline V CDR1 and CDR2: KGHSY, FQNENV. The CDR3 runs to 14 residues. This CDR3 is CASSQSTAIYEQYF. The CDR3, as DNA: TGTGCCAGCAGCCAATCGACAGCGATTTACGAGCAGTACTTC.

This clonotype came up a few times. V and J are TRBV6-6 and TRBJ1-5; D unclear. V was trimmed by 6 bases and J by 4 bases, leaving 13 bases between them. The CDR3 sequence is 14 residues long. CDR1 and CDR2 from the germline V gene are MNHNY and SVGAGI (reference sequence). The CDR3 loop reads CASSTVVGNQPQHF. CDR3 nucleotide sequence: TGTGCCAGCAGCACCGTCGTGGGGAATCAGCCCCAGCATTTT.

A few counts support this clonotype. Sequence at one end of the junction differs from germline and may be a read error. V and J are TRBV5-5 and TRBJ1-3; D unresolved. Germline V CDR1 and CDR2: SGHKS, YYEKEE (reference sequence). This CDR3 contains 13 residues. CDR3 protein: CASSLNFGNAIYF. The CDR3 DNA is TGTGCCAGCAGCTTGAACTTCGGAAACGCCATATATTTT. Drawing the rest from reference TRBV5-5 and TRBJ1-3, the complete variable domain is DAGVTQSPTHLIKTRGQQVTLRCSPISGHKSVSWYQQVLGQGPQFIFQYYEKEERGRGNFPDRFSARQFPNYSSELNVNALLLGDSALYLCASSLNFGNAIYFGEGSWLTVV.

This clonotype was seen a few times. The rearrangement joins TRBV12-5 to TRBJ1-2, with 10 nucleotides matching TRBD1. The V gene's germline CDR1 is LGHNT and CDR2 FRNRAP. Trimming at V came to 5 bases and at J to 2 bases, leaving 8 bases not matched to a gene. There are 16 residues in the CDR3. CDR3 in DNA: TGTGCTAGTGGTGGACTTAGGACAGGGGGAAACTATGGCTACACCTTC. Its protein is CASGGLRTGGNYGYTF.

Only a few counts were recorded for this clonotype. This chain links TRBV7-9 with TRBJ2-2; no clear D gene. CDR3 length: 16 residues. With 3 bases removed from V and 4 bases from J, the gap between germline ends came to 15 bases. The V gene's germline CDR1 is SEHNR and CDR2 FQNEAQ (reference sequence). As DNA, the CDR3 is TGTGCCAGCAGCTTCTCCGAGACCCTTCCCACCGGGGAGCTGTTTTTT. Its protein product is CASSFSETLPTGELFF.

This clonotype came up a few times. V usage is TRBV6-4 and J usage is TRBJ1-6, with 9 bases matching TRBD1. With V trimmed by 7 bases and J by 10 bases, 11 bases remained unmatched. This CDR3 comprises 15 residues. From germline, CDR1 is MRHNA and CDR2 SNTAGT. The CDR3 here is CASTGQGRNRSPLHF. CDR3 DNA sequence: TGTGCCAGCACCGGACAGGGGAGAAATCGGTCACCCCTCCACTTT.

This clonotype was detected many times. The chain carries TRBV3-1 and TRBJ2-3; 10 bases agree with TRBD2. The CDR3 is 18 amino acids. CDR1 LGHDT and CDR2 YNNKEL come from the germline V gene (reference sequence). Germline trimming cut 4 bases from V and 1 base from J; bases unmatched to any gene: 11. The CDR3: CASSPSPGLAEGTDTQYF. The CDR3 nucleotides are TGTGCCAGCAGCCCCTCACCTGGACTAGCGGAGGGCACAGATACGCAGTATTTT.

V usage is TRBV7-2 and J usage is TRBJ1-1; 9 positions match TRBD1. J gave up 4 bases and V 4 bases, and 7 bases lay outside the gene matches. From germline, CDR1 is SGHTA and CDR2 FQGNSA. CDR3 size: 15 residues. The CDR3 reads CASSWTGEVGTEAFF. The CDR3 nucleotides are TGTGCCAGCAGCTGGACAGGGGAAGTGGGCACTGAAGCTTTCTTT.

This rearrangement joins TRBV6-5 to TRBJ1-6; a possible D gene is TRBD1 (6 bases). The CDR3 is 14 amino acids. With 7 bases removed from V and 6 bases from J, the gap between germline ends came to 13 bases. CDR1 is MNHEY and CDR2 is SVGAGI in the germline V gene. This chain's CDR3 is CASNVDSGNSPLHF. CDR3 DNA: TGTGCCAGCAACGTGGACAGCGGTAATTCACCCCTCCACTTT.

This sequence joins TRBV12-3 or TRBV12-4 and TRBJ1-3; D call uncertain. The CDR3 extends over 16 amino acids. The V gene lost 8 bases and the J gene lost 0 bases, with 17 bases spanning the gap. CDR3 nucleotides: TGTGCCAGCGACTTCAGGACCGGAAGCTCTGGAAACACCATATATTTT. Its protein is CASDFRTGSSGNTIYF.